The clone carrying this TCR beta chain was recorded a few times. Its antigen is not known. The junction shows a germline mismatch at one end, possibly a read error. TCRdb used MiXCR to reprocess the RT-PCR reads, holding one entry per CDR3 protein. The profile shows more than 600,000 distinct CDR3 sequences, under 20% of them singletons. The germline V gene encodes CDR1 MNHEY and CDR2 SVGEGT. The CDR3 covers 12 residues. The sample comes from a study of response to subunit inactivated influenza vaccine. Study results and caveats: It was the authors' suggestion that each seasonal influenza vaccination recruits few new T cells.

The material sequenced was PBMCs from blood, taken more than 4 days after vaccination. The V gene is TRBV6-2 or TRBV6-3, the J gene TRBJ1-5, with 9 nucleotides matching TRBD1. This sequence was found in a man between 50 and 59 years old who received an inactivated influenza vaccine. The CDR3 coding sequence is TGTGCCAGCAGGATCGGACAGGGGCCCCCGCATTTT. Translating gives CASRIGQGPPHF.